This TCR beta chain was observed in a study of T-cell memory formation after mild COVID-19. Study-level findings and limits: Most CD4+ clones that shrank were in CM and EM, while CD8+ ones turned up in EMRA. For second-wave clones that peaked at day 37, SARS-CoV-2 specificity went unverified.

This CDR3 comprises 14 residues. Germline V gene data show CDR1 as MNHEY and CDR2 as SVGEGT. J gave up 9 bases and V 6 bases, and 5 bases lay outside the gene matches. Only a few counts were recorded for this clonotype. The antigen remains unidentified. TCRdb re-analysed the 5' RACE reads in MiXCR, keeping a single row per CDR3 protein. The data contain around 140,000 distinct CDR3 sequences, 15% to 20% of them singletons. The chain is built from TRBV6-2 or TRBV6-3 and TRBJ2-1; TRBD2 matches 13 bases. This clonotype originated in an adult woman who had mild COVID-19 (a few samples of this study predate the infection). Cell type and time point are not known. The sequenced sample was PBMCs or a T cell subset sorted from them (not recorded which). CDR3 coding DNA: TGTGCCAGCAGCACTAGCGGGAGGGCGCGTGAGCAGTTCTTC. It specifies CASSTSGRAREQFF.